This T cell receptor (beta chain) was identified in a study of graft-versus-host responses after intestinal transplantation. Study-wide results and limits: High graft-versus-host to host-versus-graft clonal ratios were seen in allografts of patients with graft-donor T cell macrochimerism.

Germline loops: CDR1 PRHDT, CDR2 FYEKMQ (reference sequence). V dropped 0 bases and J dropped 2 bases, with 9 bases sitting between them. CDR3 length: 15 amino acids. The repertoire was sequenced with immunoSEQ multiplex PCR; TCRdb's copy has only in-frame clones and lacks some. The repertoire holds approximately 20,000 clones, with roughly 41% as singletons. Plating of approximately 200,000 CFSE-labeled responder cells was done together with approximately 200,000 irradiated, violet-dye-labeled stimulator cells. CD4 and CD8 responders that proliferated in the reaction were FACS-sorted. This clone was detected a few times.

This sequence originates from a human patient who received an intestinal transplant. The chain uses TRBV13 and TRBJ2-3; D uncertain. Material: alloreactive CD8+ T cells from a mixed lymphocyte reaction culture, obtained before intestinal transplant. As for subset: CFSE-low proliferating T cells sorted from approximately six-day pre-transplant mixed lymphocyte reaction (GvH or HvG direction). CDR3 region: CASSLGGTNTDTQYF. Here the CDR3 DNA reads TGTGCCAGCAGCTTAGGCGGCACCAACACAGATACGCAGTATTTT.